A selection of T cell receptor beta chains follows, all from one sample in a study of blood T cell repertoires in COVID-19. Assay: immunoSEQ multiplex PCR; the TCRdb copy retains only in-frame clones and omits some. The sample has 150,000 to 200,000 clones, approximately 92% seen once. The sample consisted of peripheral blood. Receptors originate from a woman aged 45-65 years with acute or convalescent COVID-19. Both conserved end residues are part of each CDR3. A D gene is named only where the DNA matches it firmly. Where a row states a size, it is once, few, many or the class of an expanded clone; other rows omit it.

d_call: TRBD1; v_call: TRBV2; clone_size: few; j_call: TRBJ2-5; cdr3_aa: CASSEVRQGARKTQYF; cdr3_nt: TGTGCCAGCAGTGAAGTTCGGCAGGGGGCGAGGAAGACCCAGTACTTC
d_call: -; v_call: TRBV7-8; clone_size: -; j_call: TRBJ1-5; cdr3_aa: CASSLGSTVSNQPQHF; cdr3_nt: TGTGCCAGCAGCTTGGGGTCGACAGTTAGCAATCAGCCCCAGCATTTT
d_call: TRBD1; v_call: TRBV27; clone_size: -; j_call: TRBJ1-4; cdr3_aa: CASSLSGGTNEKLFF; cdr3_nt: TGTGCCAGCAGTTTATCAGGGGGCACTAATGAAAAACTGTTTTTT
d_call: TRBD2; v_call: TRBV30; clone_size: -; j_call: TRBJ2-3; cdr3_aa: CAWGALGGGPTDTQYF; cdr3_nt: TGTGCCTGGGGAGCCCTTGGCGGGGGACCCACGGATACGCAGTATTTT
d_call: TRBD1; v_call: TRBV11-2; clone_size: -; j_call: TRBJ2-7; cdr3_aa: CASSYPGTGSYEQYF; cdr3_nt: TGTGCCAGCAGCTATCCCGGGACAGGGTCCTACGAGCAGTACTTC
d_call: -; v_call: TRBV10-1; clone_size: once; j_call: TRBJ2-2; cdr3_aa: CASSEAGGAAGELFF; cdr3_nt: TGCGCCAGCAGTGAGGCTGGGGGCGCCGCCGGGGAGCTGTTTTTT
d_call: TRBD2; v_call: TRBV9; clone_size: -; j_call: TRBJ2-7; cdr3_aa: CASSVGHLAGPYEQYF; cdr3_nt: TGTGCCAGCAGCGTAGGACACCTAGCGGGCCCCTACGAGCAGTACTTC
d_call: TRBD2; v_call: TRBV12-3/TRBV12-4; clone_size: -; j_call: TRBJ2-7; cdr3_aa: CASRDSGGNEQYF; cdr3_nt: TGTGCCAGCAGAGATAGCGGGGGGAATGAGCAGTACTTC
d_call: TRBD1; v_call: TRBV18; clone_size: -; j_call: TRBJ1-1; cdr3_aa: CASSGQENTEAFF; cdr3_nt: TGTGCCAGCTCAGGACAGGAGAACACTGAAGCTTTCTTT
d_call: -; v_call: TRBV28; clone_size: -; j_call: TRBJ1-5; cdr3_aa: CASSLFRGFQPQHF; cdr3_nt: TGTGCCAGCAGTTTATTTAGGGGGTTTCAGCCCCAGCATTTT
d_call: TRBD1; v_call: TRBV18; clone_size: -; j_call: TRBJ2-5; cdr3_aa: CASSPGTVGTQYF; cdr3_nt: TGTGCCAGCTCACCTGGGACAGTTGGGACCCAGTACTTC
d_call: -; v_call: TRBV5-8; clone_size: -; j_call: TRBJ1-2; cdr3_aa: CASSIRQARRVNYGYTF; cdr3_nt: TGTGCCAGCAGCATTAGACAGGCCCGGAGAGTAAACTATGGCTACACCTTC
d_call: TRBD2; v_call: TRBV5-4; clone_size: -; j_call: TRBJ2-1; cdr3_aa: CASDKAGAHYNEQFF; cdr3_nt: TGTGCCAGCGATAAAGCGGGAGCCCACTACAATGAGCAGTTCTTC
d_call: TRBD1; v_call: TRBV28; clone_size: once; j_call: TRBJ1-4; cdr3_aa: CASSSSYRGQEKLFF; cdr3_nt: TGTGCCAGCAGTTCGAGCTACAGGGGGCAGGAAAAACTGTTTTTT
d_call: -; v_call: TRBV11-1; clone_size: -; j_call: TRBJ1-4; cdr3_aa: CASSRGQGEKLFF; cdr3_nt: TGTGCCAGCAGCCGTGGACAAGGCGAAAAACTGTTTTTT
d_call: -; v_call: TRBV3-1/TRBV3-2; clone_size: once; j_call: TRBJ1-6; cdr3_aa: CASSQDGGVPLHF; cdr3_nt: TGTGCCAGCAGCCAAGATGGGGGGGTACCCCTCCACTTT
d_call: -; v_call: TRBV14; clone_size: -; j_call: TRBJ1-6; cdr3_aa: CASSPRQNSPLHF; cdr3_nt: TGTGCCAGCAGCCCCCGACAGAATTCACCCCTCCACTTT
d_call: -; v_call: TRBV2; clone_size: -; j_call: TRBJ1-5; cdr3_aa: CASRIQGSANQPQHF; cdr3_nt: TGTGCCAGCAGGATACAGGGATCGGCAAATCAGCCCCAGCATTTT
d_call: -; v_call: TRBV6-5; clone_size: -; j_call: TRBJ2-1; cdr3_aa: CASEAWVNEQFF; cdr3_nt: TGTGCCAGCGAGGCATGGGTTAATGAGCAGTTCTTC
d_call: TRBD2; v_call: TRBV18; clone_size: -; j_call: TRBJ2-7; cdr3_aa: CASSAGGGEQYF; cdr3_nt: TGTGCCAGCTCTGCGGGAGGGGGGGAGCAGTACTTC
d_call: -; v_call: TRBV28; clone_size: -; j_call: TRBJ1-2; cdr3_aa: CASSRRGGYTF; cdr3_nt: TGTGCCAGCAGTCGCAGGGGTGGCTACACCTTC
d_call: -; v_call: TRBV7-9; clone_size: -; j_call: TRBJ1-1; cdr3_aa: CASSLARGAGTEAFF; cdr3_nt: TGTGCCAGCAGCTTAGCGCGGGGGGCGGGCACTGAAGCTTTCTTT
d_call: TRBD1; v_call: TRBV6-6; clone_size: -; j_call: TRBJ2-2; cdr3_aa: CASRRQGEVGELFF; cdr3_nt: TGTGCCAGCAGACGACAGGGGGAGGTCGGGGAGCTGTTTTTT
d_call: TRBD2; v_call: TRBV13; clone_size: -; j_call: TRBJ2-5; cdr3_aa: CASSPAKLAGVETQYF; cdr3_nt: TGTGCCAGCAGCCCCGCCAAACTAGCGGGAGTTGAGACCCAGTACTTC
d_call: TRBD2; v_call: TRBV20-1; clone_size: -; j_call: TRBJ2-7; cdr3_aa: CSSNYSGSSF; cdr3_nt: TGCAGTTCTAACTATAGCGGGAGCTCATTC
d_call: TRBD1; v_call: TRBV7-6; clone_size: -; j_call: TRBJ2-7; cdr3_aa: CASSSIRTGTYEQYF; cdr3_nt: TGTGCCAGCAGCTCGATCCGGACAGGGACGTACGAGCAGTACTTC
d_call: -; v_call: TRBV15; clone_size: -; j_call: TRBJ1-1; cdr3_aa: CATSRDPNTEAFF; cdr3_nt: TGTGCCACCAGCAGAGATCCAAACACTGAAGCTTTCTTT
d_call: TRBD2; v_call: TRBV18; clone_size: -; j_call: TRBJ2-3; cdr3_aa: CASSPFLAGGDTQYF; cdr3_nt: TGTGCCAGCTCACCTTTTCTAGCGGGGGGAGATACGCAGTATTTT
d_call: TRBD2; v_call: TRBV7-2; clone_size: once; j_call: TRBJ2-2; cdr3_aa: CASRLAVNTGELFF; cdr3_nt: TGTGCCAGCAGACTAGCGGTGAACACCGGGGAGCTGTTTTTT
d_call: TRBD2; v_call: TRBV7-6; clone_size: -; j_call: TRBJ2-1; cdr3_aa: CASSLGALGLADYNEQFF; cdr3_nt: TGTGCCAGCAGCTTAGGCGCCTTGGGACTAGCGGATTACAATGAGCAGTTCTTC
d_call: -; v_call: TRBV7-9; clone_size: -; j_call: TRBJ1-2; cdr3_aa: CASSLSRLEGYTF; cdr3_nt: TGTGCCAGCAGCTTATCCCGTTTAGAAGGCTACACCTTC
d_call: -; v_call: TRBV9; clone_size: -; j_call: TRBJ2-2; cdr3_aa: CASSQTGRSNTGELFF; cdr3_nt: TGTGCCAGCAGCCAGACAGGGAGGTCAAACACCGGGGAGCTGTTTTTT
d_call: -; v_call: TRBV27; clone_size: -; j_call: TRBJ2-7; cdr3_aa: CASSLGPPYEQYF; cdr3_nt: TGTGCCAGCAGTTTAGGGCCTCCCTACGAGCAGTACTTC
d_call: TRBD1; v_call: TRBV6-1; clone_size: -; j_call: TRBJ2-7; cdr3_aa: CASSDPGQGGHEQYF; cdr3_nt: TGTGCCAGCAGTGACCCTGGACAGGGGGGCCACGAGCAGTACTTC
d_call: -; v_call: TRBV12-1; clone_size: -; j_call: TRBJ2-7; cdr3_aa: CASRTTLSGTKSYEQYF; cdr3_nt: TGTGCCAGCAGAACGACGTTGAGCGGGACGAAATCCTACGAGCAGTACTTC